This T cell receptor beta chain stems from a study of identical twins. Comment on this clonotype: The antigen remains undetermined.

The CDR3 runs to 15 residues. Germline CDR1 reads DFQATT; CDR2 reads SNEGSKA (reference sequence). V shed 3 bases and J shed 6 bases, with 19 bases lying between them. Study-level findings and limits: Shared out-of-frame alpha sequences (those common to twins) showed excess low generation probability.

MiXCR, run by TCRdb on the 5' RACE reads, gives a single entry per CDR3 protein. The profile covers roughly 750,000 distinct CDR3 sequences, with 21% appearing a single time and more than 4% taken by the ten largest. These data also formed part of another study, on T cells expressing NK-cell markers. This second report adds: Beta-chain profiling covered CD3+CD56+NKG2C+, CD3+CD56+NKG2C- and CD3+CD56-NKG2C+ sorted subsets. Just one sequenced donor of eight was HCMV-seronegative, while seven were seropositive. Several experiments employed an anti-gamma-delta TCR antibody to confine sorting to alpha-beta TCR T cells.

The sequence was obtained from a young woman in good health. The chain employs TRBV20-1 and TRBJ2-3, with no clear D. Specimen: PBMCs. The CDR3 loop is CSARGSPSRGDTQYF. CDR3 nucleotides: TGCAGTGCTAGGGGCTCGCCGAGCCGAGGTGATACGCAGTATTTT.